This T cell receptor beta chain stems from a study of blood T cell repertoires in COVID-19. Assay used: immunoSEQ multiplex PCR; TCRdb lists only in-frame clones, some missing. The sample has 390,000 or so clones; less than 90% are singletons. Trimming pared 8 bases from V and 10 bases from J, leaving 22 bases between. CDR1 SNHLY and CDR2 FYNNEI come from the germline V gene. This CDR3 spans 14 amino acids. The sequenced sample consisted of PBMCs or T cells enriched from blood (not recorded which). The origin of this receptor is a woman in her forties or fifties who had recovered from COVID-19. The chain employs TRBV2 and TRBJ2-3; no clear D gene. For the CDR3, the DNA is TGTGCCAGCGACCCTTCGACTCCAACTCGCGCGCAGTATTTT. This translates into CASDPSTPTRAQYF.